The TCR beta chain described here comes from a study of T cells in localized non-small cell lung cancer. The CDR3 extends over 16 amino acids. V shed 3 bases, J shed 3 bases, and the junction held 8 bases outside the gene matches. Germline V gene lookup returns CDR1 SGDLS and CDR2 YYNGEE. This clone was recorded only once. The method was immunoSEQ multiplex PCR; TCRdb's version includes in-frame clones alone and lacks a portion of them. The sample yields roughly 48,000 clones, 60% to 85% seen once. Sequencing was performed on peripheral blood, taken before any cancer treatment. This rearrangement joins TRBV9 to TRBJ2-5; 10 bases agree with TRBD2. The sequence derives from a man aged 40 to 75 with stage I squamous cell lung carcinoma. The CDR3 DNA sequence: TGTGCCAGCAGCGGACCGGGACTAGCGAGAAAAGAGACCCAGTACTTC. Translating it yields CASSGPGLARKETQYF.